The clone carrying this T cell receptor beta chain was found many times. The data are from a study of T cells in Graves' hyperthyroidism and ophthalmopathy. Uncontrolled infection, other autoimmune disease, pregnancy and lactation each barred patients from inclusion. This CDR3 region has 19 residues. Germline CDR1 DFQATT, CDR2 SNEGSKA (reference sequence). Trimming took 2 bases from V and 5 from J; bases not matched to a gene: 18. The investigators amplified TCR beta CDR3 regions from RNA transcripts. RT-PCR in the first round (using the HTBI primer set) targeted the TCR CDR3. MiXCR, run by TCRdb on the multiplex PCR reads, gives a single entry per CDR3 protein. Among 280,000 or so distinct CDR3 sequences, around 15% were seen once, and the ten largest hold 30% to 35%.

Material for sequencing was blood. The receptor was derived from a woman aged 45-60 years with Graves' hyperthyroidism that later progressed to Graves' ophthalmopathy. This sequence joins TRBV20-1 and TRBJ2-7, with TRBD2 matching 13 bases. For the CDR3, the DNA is TGCAGTGCTAGATCCCGGGACATCGGACTAGCGGGAGTACTCCACGAGCAGTACTTC. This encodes CSARSRDIGLAGVLHEQYF.